This T cell receptor (beta chain) was sequenced during a study of Graves' ophthalmopathy and Graves' hyperthyroidism. CDR3 length: 15 residues. Germline V gives CDR1 SGHRS, CDR2 YFSETQ. The trim removed 1 base at V and 5 bases at J, leaving 8 bases unmatched. Moderate-to-severe activity, CAS ≥3, NOSPECS ≥4 and a duration under 3 months were seen in donors with ophthalmopathy. Exclusion applied to patients with other autoimmune diseases, uncontrolled infections, pregnancy or lactation. This clonotype was detected many times. Its specificity is not known. RNA transcripts were the template, and TCR beta CDR3 regions were amplified from them. An initial RT-PCR round employing HTBI primers preceded a second-round multiplex PCR. One entry per CDR3 protein, called by TCRdb with MiXCR from the multiplex PCR reads. The repertoire includes hundreds of thousands of distinct CDR3 sequences, 45% to 55% of them detected once, and roughly 45% sits in the top ten.

Overall study results and limits: It was with 65% to 71% sensitivity and about 73% specificity that the model predicted ophthalmopathy progression. Blood repertoires reportedly contained most expanded thyroid clonotypes above 0.001 frequency.

The chain recombines TRBV5-1 with TRBJ2-7, with TRBD1 matching over 8 bases. This TCR came from an adult man with Graves' ophthalmopathy. Sequenced material: peripheral blood. CDR3: CASSLMQGAKDEQYF. The CDR3 coding sequence is TGCGCCAGCAGCTTGATGCAGGGGGCGAAAGACGAGCAGTACTTC.